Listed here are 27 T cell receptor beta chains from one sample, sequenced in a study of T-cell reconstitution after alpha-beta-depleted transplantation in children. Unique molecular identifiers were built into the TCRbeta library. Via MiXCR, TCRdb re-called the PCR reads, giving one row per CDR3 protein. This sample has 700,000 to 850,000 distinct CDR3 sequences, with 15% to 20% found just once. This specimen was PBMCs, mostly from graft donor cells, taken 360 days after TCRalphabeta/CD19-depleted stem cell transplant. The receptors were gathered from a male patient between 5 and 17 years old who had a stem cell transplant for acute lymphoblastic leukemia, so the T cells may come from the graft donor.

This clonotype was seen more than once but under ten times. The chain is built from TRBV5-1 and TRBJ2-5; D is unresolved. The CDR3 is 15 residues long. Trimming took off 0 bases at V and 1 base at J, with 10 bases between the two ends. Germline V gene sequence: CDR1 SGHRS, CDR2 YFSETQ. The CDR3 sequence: CASSLAAVRQETQYF. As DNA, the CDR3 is TGCGCCAGCAGCTTGGCGGCGGTTCGCCAAGAGACCCAGTACTTC.

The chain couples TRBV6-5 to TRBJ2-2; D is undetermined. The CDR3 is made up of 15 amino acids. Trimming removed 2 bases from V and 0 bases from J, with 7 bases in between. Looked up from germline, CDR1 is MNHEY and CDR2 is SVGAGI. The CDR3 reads CASSYEWPNTGELFF. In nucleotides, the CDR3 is TGTGCCAGCAGTTACGAATGGCCGAACACCGGGGAGCTGTTTTTT.

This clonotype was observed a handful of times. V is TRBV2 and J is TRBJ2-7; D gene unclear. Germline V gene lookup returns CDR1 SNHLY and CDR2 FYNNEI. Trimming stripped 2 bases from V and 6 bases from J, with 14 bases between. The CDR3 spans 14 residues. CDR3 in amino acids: CASSELGLAGEQYF. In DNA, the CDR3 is TGTGCCAGCAGTGAATTAGGGCTGGCTGGCGAGCAGTACTTC.

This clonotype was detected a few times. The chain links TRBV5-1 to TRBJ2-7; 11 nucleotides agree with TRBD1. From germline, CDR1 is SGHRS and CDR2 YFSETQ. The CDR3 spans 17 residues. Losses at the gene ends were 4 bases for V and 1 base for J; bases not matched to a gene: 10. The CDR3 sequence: CASSPGQGAPPSYEQYF. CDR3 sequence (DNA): TGCGCCAGCAGCCCCGGACAGGGGGCCCCCCCGTCCTACGAGCAGTACTTC.

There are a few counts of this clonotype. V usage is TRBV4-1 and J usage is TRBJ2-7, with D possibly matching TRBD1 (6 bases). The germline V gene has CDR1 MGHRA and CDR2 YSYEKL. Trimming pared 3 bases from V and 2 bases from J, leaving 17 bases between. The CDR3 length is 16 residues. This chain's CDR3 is CASSHPETGNTYEQYF. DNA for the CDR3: TGCGCCAGCAGCCATCCGGAGACAGGTAATACCTACGAGCAGTACTTC.

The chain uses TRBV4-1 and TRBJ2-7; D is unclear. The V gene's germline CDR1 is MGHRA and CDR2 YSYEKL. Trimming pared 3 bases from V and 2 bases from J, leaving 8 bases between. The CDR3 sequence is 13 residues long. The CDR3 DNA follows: TGCGCCAGCAGCCAGGCTATGGCCTACGAGCAGTACTTC. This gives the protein CASSQAMAYEQYF.

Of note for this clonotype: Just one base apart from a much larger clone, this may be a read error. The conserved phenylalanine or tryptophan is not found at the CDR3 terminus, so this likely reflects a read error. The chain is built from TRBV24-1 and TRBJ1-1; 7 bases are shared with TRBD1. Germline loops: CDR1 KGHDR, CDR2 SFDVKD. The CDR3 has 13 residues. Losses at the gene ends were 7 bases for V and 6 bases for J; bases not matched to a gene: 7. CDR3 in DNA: TGTGCCACCAGGAAGACAGGGACCCCTGAAGCTTTCTGT. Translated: CATRKTGTPEAFC.

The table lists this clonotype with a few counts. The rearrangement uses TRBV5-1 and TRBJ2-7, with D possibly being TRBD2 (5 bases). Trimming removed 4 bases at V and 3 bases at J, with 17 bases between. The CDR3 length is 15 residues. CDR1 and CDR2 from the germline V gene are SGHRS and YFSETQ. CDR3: CASSPARGLFYEQYF. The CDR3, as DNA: TGCGCCAGCAGCCCCGCAAGAGGGCTTTTCTACGAGCAGTACTTC.

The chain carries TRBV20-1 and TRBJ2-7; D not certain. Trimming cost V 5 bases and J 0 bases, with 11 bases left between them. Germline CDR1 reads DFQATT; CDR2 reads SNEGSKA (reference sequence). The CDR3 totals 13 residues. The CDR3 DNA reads TGCAGTGCTCCCGAGCCGGACTCCTACGAGCAGTACTTC. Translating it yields CSAPEPDSYEQYF.

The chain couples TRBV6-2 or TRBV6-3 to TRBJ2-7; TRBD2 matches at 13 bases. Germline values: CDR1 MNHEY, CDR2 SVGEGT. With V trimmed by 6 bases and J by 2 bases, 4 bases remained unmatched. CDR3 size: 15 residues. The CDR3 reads CASRWGLAGTYEQYF. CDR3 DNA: TGTGCCAGCAGATGGGGACTAGCGGGAACCTACGAGCAGTACTTC.

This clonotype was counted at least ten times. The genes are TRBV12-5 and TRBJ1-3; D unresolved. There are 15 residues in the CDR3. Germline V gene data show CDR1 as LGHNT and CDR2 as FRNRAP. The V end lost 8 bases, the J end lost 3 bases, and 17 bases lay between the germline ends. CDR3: CASQTANLDGNTIYF. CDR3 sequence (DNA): TGTGCTAGTCAAACAGCTAATCTGGATGGAAACACCATATATTTT.

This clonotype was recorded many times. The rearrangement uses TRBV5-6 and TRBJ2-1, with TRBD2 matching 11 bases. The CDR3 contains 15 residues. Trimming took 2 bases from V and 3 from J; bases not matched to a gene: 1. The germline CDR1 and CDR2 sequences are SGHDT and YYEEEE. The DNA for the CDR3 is TGTGCCAGCAGCTTCGGGACTAGCGGCTACAATGAGCAGTTCTTC. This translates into CASSFGTSGYNEQFF.

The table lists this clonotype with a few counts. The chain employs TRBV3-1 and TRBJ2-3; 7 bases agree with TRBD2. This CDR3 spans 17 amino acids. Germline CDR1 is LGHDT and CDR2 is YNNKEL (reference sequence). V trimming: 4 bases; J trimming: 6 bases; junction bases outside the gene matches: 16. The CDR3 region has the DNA TGTGCCAGCAGCCTAGCGGGTGGGAAGTTAGTCGCCGATACGCAGTATTTT. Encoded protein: CASSLAGGKLVADTQYF.

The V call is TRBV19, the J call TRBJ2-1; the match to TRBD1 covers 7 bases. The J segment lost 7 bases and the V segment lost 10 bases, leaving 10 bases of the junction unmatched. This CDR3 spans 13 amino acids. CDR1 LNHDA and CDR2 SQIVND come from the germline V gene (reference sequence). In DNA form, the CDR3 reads TGTGCCACCAATCCAAAACAGGGGAATGAGCAGTTCTTC. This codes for CATNPKQGNEQFF.

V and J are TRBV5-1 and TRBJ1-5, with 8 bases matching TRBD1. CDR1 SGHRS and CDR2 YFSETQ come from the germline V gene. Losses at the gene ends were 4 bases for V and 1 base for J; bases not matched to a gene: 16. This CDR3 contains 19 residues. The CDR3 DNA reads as TGCGCCAGCAGCACCGTGACAGGGGTGGGGGAGTTAAGCAATCAGCCCCAGCATTTT. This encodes CASSTVTGVGELSNQPQHF.

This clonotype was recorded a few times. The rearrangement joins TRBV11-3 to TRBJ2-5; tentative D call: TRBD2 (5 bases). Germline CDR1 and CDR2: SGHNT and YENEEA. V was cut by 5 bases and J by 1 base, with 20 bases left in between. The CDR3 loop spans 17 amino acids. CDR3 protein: CASSHWEMLSPQETQYF. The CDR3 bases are TGTGCCAGCAGCCACTGGGAGATGTTATCCCCCCAAGAGACCCAGTACTTC.

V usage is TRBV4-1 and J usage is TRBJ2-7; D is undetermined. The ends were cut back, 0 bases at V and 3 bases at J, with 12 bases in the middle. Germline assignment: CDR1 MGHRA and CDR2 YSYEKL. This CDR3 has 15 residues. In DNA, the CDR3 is TGCGCCAGCAGCCAAGATCCCGGGCCGTTCTACGAGCAGTACTTC. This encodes CASSQDPGPFYEQYF.

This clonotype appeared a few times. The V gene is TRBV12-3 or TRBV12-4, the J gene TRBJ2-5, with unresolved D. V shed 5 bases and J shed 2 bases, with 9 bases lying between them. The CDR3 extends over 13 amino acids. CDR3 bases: TGTGCCAGCAGTGAGACGTCACAAGAGACCCAGTACTTC. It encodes CASSETSQETQYF.

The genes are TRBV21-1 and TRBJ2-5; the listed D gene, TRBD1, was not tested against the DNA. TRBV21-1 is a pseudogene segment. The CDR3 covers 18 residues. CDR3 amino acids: CASSKAQDSSMYQETQYF. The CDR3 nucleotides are TGTGCCAGCAGCAAAGCTCAGGACAGCTCGATGTACCAAGAGACCCAGTACTTC.

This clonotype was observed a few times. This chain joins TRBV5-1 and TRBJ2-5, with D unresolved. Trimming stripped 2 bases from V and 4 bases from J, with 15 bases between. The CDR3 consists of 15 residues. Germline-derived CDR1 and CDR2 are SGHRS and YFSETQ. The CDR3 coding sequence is TGCGCCAGCAGCTTATGGACGCCCGGCGGAGAGACCCAGTACTTC. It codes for CASSLWTPGGETQYF.

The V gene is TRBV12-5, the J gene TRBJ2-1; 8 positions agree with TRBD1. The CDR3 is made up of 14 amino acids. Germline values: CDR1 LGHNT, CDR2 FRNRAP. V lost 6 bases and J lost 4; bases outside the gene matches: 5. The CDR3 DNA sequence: TGTGCTAGTGGCTCCGGGACAGGTTACAATGAGCAGTTCTTC. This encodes CASGSGTGYNEQFF.

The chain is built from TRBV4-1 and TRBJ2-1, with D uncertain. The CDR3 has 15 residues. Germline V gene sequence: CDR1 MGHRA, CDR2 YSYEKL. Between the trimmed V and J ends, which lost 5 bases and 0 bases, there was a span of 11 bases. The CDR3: CASSAVAHSYNEQFF. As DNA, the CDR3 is TGCGCCAGCAGCGCAGTTGCCCACTCCTACAATGAGCAGTTCTTC.

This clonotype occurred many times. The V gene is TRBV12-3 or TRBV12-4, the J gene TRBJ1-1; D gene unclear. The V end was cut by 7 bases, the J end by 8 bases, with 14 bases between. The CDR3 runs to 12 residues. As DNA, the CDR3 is TGTGCCAGCATCCCCTCGGGCATCGAAGCTTTCTTT. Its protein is CASIPSGIEAFF.

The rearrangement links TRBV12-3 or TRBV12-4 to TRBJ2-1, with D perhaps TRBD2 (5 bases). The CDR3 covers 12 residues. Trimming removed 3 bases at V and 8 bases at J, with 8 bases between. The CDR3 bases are TGTGCCAGCAGTTTCGTGGAGGATGAGCAGTTCTTC. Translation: CASSFVEDEQFF.

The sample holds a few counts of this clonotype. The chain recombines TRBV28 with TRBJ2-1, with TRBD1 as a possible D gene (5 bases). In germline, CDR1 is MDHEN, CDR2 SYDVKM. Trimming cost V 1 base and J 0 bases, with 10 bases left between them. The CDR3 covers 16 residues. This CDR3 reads CASSLSTAVSYNEQFF. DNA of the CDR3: TGTGCCAGCAGTTTATCGACAGCAGTCTCCTACAATGAGCAGTTCTTC.

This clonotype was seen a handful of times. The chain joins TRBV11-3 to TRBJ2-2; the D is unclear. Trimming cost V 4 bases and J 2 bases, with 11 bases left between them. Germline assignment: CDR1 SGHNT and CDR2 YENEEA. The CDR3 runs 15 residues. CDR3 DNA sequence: TGTGCCAGCAGCTCTGGGGTCTCCAACACCGGGGAGCTGTTTTTT. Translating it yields CASSSGVSNTGELFF.

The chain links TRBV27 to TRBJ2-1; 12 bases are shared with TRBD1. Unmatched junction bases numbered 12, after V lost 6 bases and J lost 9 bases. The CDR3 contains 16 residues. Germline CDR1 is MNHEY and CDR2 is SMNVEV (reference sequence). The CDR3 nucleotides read TGTGCCAGCAGCCCCTATGGGGGACAGGGGGCGATTGAGCAGTTCTTC. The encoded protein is CASSPYGGQGAIEQFF.